These 21 T cell receptor beta chains were all obtained from the same sample, sequenced in a study of blood T cells in healthy people across ages. Next came a second PCR, run for roughly 6 to 11 cycles, which used a sample-barcoded 5' primer along with a J-beta primer mix. TCRdb reprocessed the 5' RACE reads with MiXCR, giving one entry per CDR3 protein. The table lists under 950,000 distinct CDR3 sequences, about a fifth of them singletons, with 20% to 25% in the top ten. The sample was blood. These receptors were obtained from a man aged 65 to 85 in good health.

A few counts support this clonotype. The rearrangement joins TRBV5-5 to TRBJ1-1; no clear D. CDR1 and CDR2 from the germline V gene are SGHKS and YYEKEE (reference sequence). The CDR3 is 14 residues long. Trimming stripped 4 bases from V and 1 base from J, with 11 bases between. CDR3 sequence (DNA): TGTGCCAGCAGCCCCACCACACAGAACACTGAAGCTTTCTTT. Translating gives CASSPTTQNTEAFF. The full variable domain, rest sourced from reference TRBV5-5 and TRBJ1-1, is DAGVTQSPTHLIKTRGQQVTLRCSPISGHKSVSWYQQVLGQGPQFIFQYYEKEERGRGNFPDRFSARQFPNYSSELNVNALLLGDSALYLCASSPTTQNTEAFFGQGTRLTVV.

The V call is TRBV5-6, the J call TRBJ2-1; D might be TRBD1 or TRBD2, each matching 6 bases. Trimming left V 8 bases short and J 7 bases short, with 19 bases between. This CDR3 is 14 amino acids long. Germline V gene lookup returns CDR1 SGHDT and CDR2 YYEEEE. The CDR3 coding sequence is TGTGCCAGTCAACCGGGGGCGTTGGGTAATGAGCAGTTCTTC. Translation: CASQPGALGNEQFF. The full variable domain, rest sourced from reference TRBV5-6 and TRBJ2-1, is DAGVTQSPTHLIKTRGQQVTLRCSPKSGHDTVSWYQQALGQGPQFIFQYYEEEERQRGNFPDRFSGHQFPNYSSELNVNALLLGDSALYLCASQPGALGNEQFFGPGTRLTVL.

This clonotype came up a few times. The CDR3 reads CSARPPGQLAKNIQYF. CDR3 DNA: TGCAGTGCTAGACCGCCCGGACAGCTAGCCAAAAACATTCAGTACTTC. This rearrangement joins TRBV20-1 to TRBJ2-4; D perhaps matches TRBD1 (6 bases). The germline V gene encodes CDR1 DFQATT and CDR2 SNEGSKA (reference sequence). CDR3 length: 16 amino acids. Between the trimmed V and J ends, which lost 2 bases and 0 bases, there was a span of 14 bases.

The chain has TRBV24-1 and TRBJ2-1; D unclear. Germline CDR1 is KGHDR and CDR2 is SFDVKD. The CDR3 spans 14 residues. The V end was cut by 4 bases, the J end by 1 base, with 7 bases between. DNA for the CDR3: TGTGCCACCAGTGAGGGCGGATCCTACAATGAGCAGTTCTTC. Translation: CATSEGGSYNEQFF.

This clonotype was detected only a few times. This chain connects TRBV5-1 to TRBJ1-1, with 7 bases fitting TRBD1. The CDR3 extends over 15 amino acids. Germline V lookup: CDR1 SGHRS, CDR2 YFSETQ. V was pared by 3 bases and J by 4 bases, with 9 bases of the junction left unmatched. The CDR3 is CASSSRGQGGTEAFF. CDR3 in DNA: TGCGCCAGCAGCTCAAGGGGGCAGGGTGGCACTGAAGCTTTCTTT.

This clonotype showed up just a few times. The chain employs TRBV20-1 and TRBJ2-6; D might be TRBD1 (6 bases). Per germline, CDR1 DFQATT and CDR2 SNEGSKA (reference sequence). CDR3 size: 15 residues. V lost 4 bases and J lost 0, with 10 bases in between. DNA for the CDR3: TGCAGTGCTACGGACAGAAACTCTGGGGCCAACGTCCTGACTTTC. This gives the protein CSATDRNSGANVLTF.

This clonotype was counted a few times. This chain connects TRBV3-1 to TRBJ2-7; 7 bases match TRBD2. Germline V CDR1 and CDR2: LGHDT, YNNKEL (reference sequence). The V and J ends lost 1 base and 2 bases, in that order; junction bases with no gene match: 5. The CDR3 extends over 15 amino acids. CDR3 sequence: CASSQGSSGTYEQYF. For the CDR3, the DNA is TGTGCCAGCAGCCAAGGTTCTAGCGGAACCTACGAGCAGTACTTC.

V is TRBV7-2 and J is TRBJ2-1; 7 bases are shared with TRBD2. Looked up from germline, CDR1 is SGHTA and CDR2 is FQGNSA. This CDR3 is 15 amino acids long. Germline trimming cut 3 bases from V and 6 bases from J; bases unmatched to any gene: 8. The CDR3 loop reads CASSFDGRRGNEQFF. CDR3 DNA: TGTGCCAGCAGCTTCGACGGGAGGAGGGGCAATGAGCAGTTCTTC.

The chain uses TRBV12-3 or TRBV12-4 and TRBJ2-5, with no clear D. The end of the DNA aligns better with TRBJ2-7, so the J call may be wrong. CDR3 length equals 13 residues. For the CDR3, the DNA is TGTGCCAGCACCCCCATCGGTAGCCACGAGCAGTACTTC. Its protein is CASTPIGSHEQYF.

This chain's CDR3 is CASSPDRDHNEQFF. In DNA form, the CDR3 reads TGTGCCAGCAGCCCCGACAGGGACCACAATGAGCAGTTCTTC. This chain links TRBV6-5 with TRBJ2-1; 7 nucleotides agree with TRBD1. Germline CDR1 and CDR2: MNHEY and SVGAGI. V lost 6 bases to trimming and J lost 5 bases; unmatched junction nucleotides: 7. The CDR3 is 14 residues long.

There are a few counts of this clonotype. The V call is TRBV24-1, the J call TRBJ2-7; D is unresolved. Looked up from germline, CDR1 is KGHDR and CDR2 is SFDVKD. V was shortened by 4 bases and J by 2 bases, with 11 bases between the two germline ends. The CDR3 runs to 14 residues. The CDR3 here is CATSDRTIPYEQYV. Here the CDR3 DNA reads TGTGCCACCAGTGACCGCACTATTCCCTACGAGCAGTACGTC.

With respect to this clonotype: The junction differs from germline at one of its ends, possibly a read error. The rearrangement joins TRBV20-1 to TRBJ2-5; 7 bases agree with TRBD2. CDR3 length: 11 residues. The V gene's germline CDR1 is DFQATT and CDR2 SNEGSKA (reference sequence). The CDR3, as DNA: TGCGGTGCGGGGAGGGTCCTAGCGGACTACTTC. Its translation is CGAGRVLADYF.

This chain uses TRBV7-2 with TRBJ1-1; maybe TRBD1 (6 bases). V shed 1 base and J shed 0 bases, with 12 bases lying between them. CDR3 size: 16 residues. Germline V gives CDR1 SGHTA, CDR2 FQGNSA. CDR3 loop: CASSLVGGTVNTEAFF. Here the CDR3 DNA reads TGTGCCAGCAGCTTAGTAGGGGGAACAGTGAACACTGAAGCTTTCTTT.

This rearrangement joins TRBV7-2 to TRBJ2-7, with TRBD1 matching over 9 bases. There are 15 residues in the CDR3. V shed 5 bases and J 5 bases; nucleotides not matched to a gene: 10. Germline V gene lookup returns CDR1 SGHTA and CDR2 FQGNSA. CDR3 sequence reads: CASSLRTGGGNEQYF. DNA for the CDR3: TGTGCCAGCAGCCTCCGTACAGGGGGCGGGAACGAGCAGTACTTC. Based on the CDR3 plus reference TRBV7-2 and TRBJ2-7, the full variable domain is GAGVSQSPSNKVTEKGKDVELRCDPISGHTALYWYRQSLGQGLEFLIYFQGNSAPDKSGLPSDRFSAERTGGSVSTLTIQRTQQEDSAVYLCASSLRTGGGNEQYFGPGTRLTVT.

The chain has TRBV20-1 and TRBJ2-2; D remains ambiguous. CDR3 length: 13 amino acids. Germline V gene lookup returns CDR1 DFQATT and CDR2 SNEGSKA (reference sequence). Trimming removed 4 bases at V and 2 bases at J, with 8 bases between. This chain's CDR3 is CSANRDNTGELFF. DNA of the CDR3: TGCAGTGCTAACCGAGATAACACCGGGGAGCTGTTTTTT.

The rearrangement links TRBV24-1 to TRBJ1-3; 7 nucleotides agree with TRBD1. This CDR3 spans 13 amino acids. Germline V gene sequence: CDR1 KGHDR, CDR2 SFDVKD. Trimming removed 7 bases from V and 3 bases from J; junction bases left unmatched: 2. CDR3 loop: CATSQGVGNTIYF. In DNA form, the CDR3 reads TGTGCCACCAGCCAGGGGGTTGGAAACACCATATATTTT.

This clonotype has more than one count but fewer than ten. This chain links TRBV11-2 with TRBJ2-7; 8 bases line up with TRBD1. The ends lost 1 base at V and 4 bases at J; junction bases unmatched: 15. CDR1 and CDR2 (germline): SGHAT, FQNNGV. The CDR3 spans 18 residues. CDR3 in amino acids: CASSLGRGQGIREYEQYF. DNA of the CDR3: TGTGCCAGCAGCTTAGGGCGCGGACAGGGCATTAGGGAATACGAGCAGTACTTC.

A few counts support this clonotype. The chain combines TRBV7-8 with TRBJ1-1; perhaps TRBD1 as D (6 bases). Trimming shortened V by 1 base and J by 4 bases, and 13 bases separated the two germline ends. CDR1 is SGHVS, CDR2 FQNEAQ, per germline. The CDR3 spans 15 residues. Here the CDR3 reads CASSLDRVRRTEAFF. Here the CDR3 DNA reads TGTGCCAGCAGCTTAGACAGGGTGCGACGCACTGAAGCTTTCTTT.

The chain joins TRBV3-1 to TRBJ1-5, with no clear D. Germline values: CDR1 LGHDT, CDR2 YNNKEL (reference sequence). V shed 2 bases and J shed 2 bases, with 7 bases lying between them. CDR3 size: 14 residues. DNA for the CDR3: TGTGCCAGCAGCCAAAGCGCCGGCAATCAGCCCCAGCATTTT. It specifies CASSQSAGNQPQHF.

In this sample, this clonotype turned up a few times. This sequence joins TRBV25-1 and TRBJ1-2, with D unresolved. The germline V gene has CDR1 MGHDK and CDR2 SYGVNS. This CDR3 spans 11 amino acids. V was shortened by 1 base and J by 7 bases, with 4 bases between the two germline ends. CDR3 residues: CASSEWSGYTF. Here the CDR3 DNA reads TGTGCCAGCAGTGAATGGAGTGGCTACACCTTC.

The rearrangement uses TRBV29-1 and TRBJ2-3, with D possibly matching TRBD1 (6 bases). Per germline, CDR1 SQVTM and CDR2 ANQGSEA. The CDR3 consists of 14 residues. The V end was cut by 4 bases, the J end by 4 bases, with 15 bases between. The CDR3 nucleotides are TGCAGCGTTGGGCCCCCAGGGGTGCCAGATACGCAGTATTTT. This gives the protein CSVGPPGVPDTQYF.